This TCR beta chain comes out of a study of cytomegalovirus exposure and HLA in healthy donors (dated by TCRdb to the late 2010s). For the study in its entirety: An earlier analysis of approximately 550 of the donors reported about 250 Gb of sequence data and 100 million to 140 million unique TCR beta sequences from some 180 million T cells. A later genetic analysis used genome-wide SNP genotypes for about 60% of the roughly 700 donors, treating that subset as a discovery cohort. Rather than drawing on any new phenotypic data, the later analysis identified candidate immune exposures from TCR beta sequences and the way those sequences occurred across donors. In a later analysis, previously published TCR beta repertoires from hundreds of donors were re-analyzed and high-resolution HLA genotyping was added so that TCR occurrence patterns could be studied. An earlier analysis of several hundred of the donors used high-throughput TCR beta sequencing to judge whether each TCR beta V gene segment behaved as functional or pseudogenic. All discovery cohort repertoires had been generated on a single sequencing platform. The study aimed to test whether cataloging public T cell receptors could reveal signatures of past pathogen exposure. Among 398 genotyped donors of the cohort, an average of around 240,000 unique TCR beta nucleotide sequences were sequenced per donor, roughly 20% of them non-productive. Donor age, sex, ethnicity and CMV serostatus were compiled alongside the repertoire data. HLA typing covered class I and class II loci at four-digit resolution. To predict cytomegalovirus infection status, the study combined high-throughput TCR immunosequencing, statistical association of individual TCRs with disease status, and machine learning. A separate validation cohort of about 110 different subjects was used in addition to the roughly 670-subject first cohort. The study profiled the T cell repertoires of more than 500 subjects by immunosequencing and related them to cytomegalovirus serostatus. Typing coverage varied by locus: roughly 629-640 donors for A, B, C, DRB1 and DQB1; roughly 560 for DQA1; over 600 for DPA1; roughly 450 for DPB1. An early release that covered 500 to 800 HLA-typed donors contained approximately 300 gigabases of sequencing data and tens of millions of unique TCR sequences. Among the roughly 370 genotyped donors, about 85% belonged to the genetic ancestry cluster associated with self-reported Caucasian donors. Four or five DR-DQ haplotypes were treated as single units for association and clustering because of strong linkage in the cohort. What the research found in general, with its limitations: An association between a missense DCLRE1C variant and V-gene and J-gene trimming of TCR beta chains was found in a later genetic analysis and replicated in an independent cohort. A further reported finding was that TCR beta sequences accurately predicted the HLA-A and HLA-B alleles for most subjects in the first cohort. This cohort had only TCR beta chains sequenced, and the lack of alpha or paired-chain data limited which features could be detected. In a later analysis, several top co-occurrence clusters were reported to appear linked to parvovirus B19, influenza, CMV and Epstein-Barr virus. The classifier was reported to diagnose cytomegalovirus status with high specificity and sensitivity in both the original cohort and the validation cohort. A later analysis found that most CMV-associated TCR beta chains appeared HLA-restricted, with HLA associations seemingly driven largely by CMV exposure. The authors suggested that the approach could potentially be generalized to other disease states and immunological phenotypes. Correlated functional status among segregating V segments might be attributable to linkage disequilibrium, but an unknown experimental factor could not be ruled out. Sequencing depth was assumed to be roughly uniform across donors in the presence/absence analyses, though that assumption may not hold. According to a later genetic analysis, donors in an Asian-associated ancestry cluster had fewer N-insertions in productive TCRs than the roughly 700-donor mean. According to a later analysis, TCR association rates differed among HLA loci, with DRB1 alleles showing the most associated TCRs and HLA-C alleles showing the fewest. Most TCR sequences were seen in very few donors, while some public TCRs were found in many individuals. At a false discovery rate of 0.05, a later analysis linked about 16,000 TCR beta sequences to specific HLA alleles. Compared with equally common non-associated chains, HLA-associated TCR beta chains in a later analysis were more clonally expanded and had lower generation probabilities. The sequencing pipeline was judged likely to have produced a cluster of highly shared sequence variants as a technical artifact. Because counts were too low, some 17 rarely observed V segments, including chromosome 9 orphons, were excluded from the earlier analysis of some 540 of the donors. When HLA alleles, especially DR and DQ, strongly co-occurred, attributing TCR associations to individual alleles was difficult. An earlier analysis of roughly 570 of the donors showed that most TCR beta V segments appeared in productive rearrangements either about 90% or about 30% of the time, which broadly matched IMGT annotations. The study gave a list of some 150 TCR beta chains associated with cytomegalovirus. In vitro tests confirmed that a few of the cytomegalovirus-associated TCR beta chains recognize cytomegalovirus antigens. Because some donors lacked HLA typing at each locus, the association tests relied only on the typed subset. For the cohort, immune exposure information was limited to CMV serostatus.

Of note for this clone: Its antigen remains undetermined. Per-nucleotide qualities are absent, and no much larger clonotype sits a single base away.

The library was prepared using the immunoSEQ multiplex PCR assay. The multiplex PCR relied on a mix of 60 forward primers for TCR Vbeta segments and 13 reverse primers for TCR Jbeta segments. The CDR3 region of rearranged TCR beta genes was amplified from genomic DNA with a multiplex PCR assay. On the Illumina HiSeq System, the amplified TCR beta libraries were sequenced as 87-base-pair reads. Turning to the authors' computational methods: A later analysis counted about 82 million unique TCR beta chains across the 550 to 750 repertoires, and about 10 million of these chains were shared by at least two donors. Raw reads were error-corrected and collapsed into unique sequences with a nearest-neighbor algorithm that merged closely related sequences to remove PCR and sequencing errors. To assign V, D and J gene segments, CDR3 sequences were aligned to IMGT reference sequences. Each retained sequence needed at least a six-nucleotide match to both a V gene segment and a J gene segment. A rearrangement counted as productive if the CDR3 had no stop codons and remained in frame with V and J, and every other rearrangement counted as non-productive. Following IMGT convention, CDR3 was defined as the stretch from the second conserved V-encoded cysteine to the conserved J-encoded phenylalanine. The earlier analysis of about 620 of the donors excluded sequences that lacked an unambiguous match to a single V gene segment. In an earlier analysis of approximately 590 of the donors, a V segment was called functional when productive rearrangements were above 56.7%, and segregating when the standard deviation between donors exceeded 5%. A statistical classification framework was built for diagnosing cytomegalovirus status from the catalog of TCR beta chain sequences. V and J gene assignment, in a later analysis, came from comparing TCR nucleotide sequences with IMGT/GENE-DB human TR gene sequences. In a later analysis, CDR3 sequences and most-parsimonious VDJ recombination scenarios were assigned using the TCRdist pipeline. In a later analysis, each TCR beta chain was defined by its CDR3 amino acid sequence together with its V-gene family, and reads lacking a unique V-gene family were excluded. A later analysis removed several hundred highly shared, low-generation-probability nucleotide sequences to deal with suspected cross-contamination and a sequencing artifact. In a later analysis, a clonal expansion index was calculated for each public chain from normalized within-repertoire ranks of inferred template counts. In a later analysis, generation probabilities were computed with a VDJ recombination model fitted to out-of-frame rearrangements, and the resulting probabilities were checked against IGoR. In a later analysis, hypergeometric tests were used to score TCR-TCR, TCR-HLA and TCR-CMV co-occurrence, with a repertoire-size bias correction applied to TCR pairs. A later analysis estimated false discovery rates by permuting HLA or CMV assignments 20 times. In a later analysis, co-occurring TCRs were grouped using DBSCAN, and TCRdist sequence similarity was added for clustering within HLA-allele-positive subsets. Repertoires with fewer than 30,000 or more than 120,000 public chains, plus five repertoires with anomalous nucleotide sharing, were excluded from co-occurrence clustering. Sourced from immuneACCESS, this table was stored by TCRdb with only in-frame sequences that have V and J called. A share of the clones is absent; for the studies checked, an unresolved V gene accounts for under half, and the remainder has no known explanation. V, J and clone size were drawn from that table, and D and trimming were deduced from the DNA. Here the sample has around 140,000 clones; about three quarters occur a single time. The top ten clonotypes cover around 1.8% of the sample.

The cohort was made up of approximately 670 healthy bone marrow donors. At the time of sampling, all cohort members were nominally healthy, though unrecorded immune exposures were likely present. The donor tested CMV seropositive and was one of the 289 seropositive cohort members. A peripheral blood sample was provided by each donor, and peripheral blood mononuclear cells were used for TCR beta sequencing. Genomic DNA extraction from the blood cell samples was performed with the Qiagen DNeasy Blood Extraction Kit. This clonotype originated in a female donor in good health and CMV-seropositive. The sequencing input was PBMCs.

For the CDR3, the sequence is CASSTDRTYEQYF. DNA sequence: TGCGCCAGCAGCACGGACAGAACCTACGAGCAGTACTTC. The chain joins TRBV5-1 to TRBJ2-7; a tentative D call is TRBD1 (6 bases match). Deletion took 4 bases off V and 2 bases off J, with a span of 10 bases between the germline ends. The cysteine opens and the phenylalanine closes a CDR3 of 13 amino acids. Of all the DNA, just the CDR3 is kept, 39 bases in frame from base 1. The CDR1 and CDR2 encoded by the germline V gene are SGHRS and YFSETQ.